A single sample gave rise to the 24 T cell receptor beta chains below, sequenced in a study of T cell responses to AZD1222 COVID-19 vaccine. Clones were read by immunoSEQ multiplex PCR, and TCRdb kept only the in-frame ones, dropping some. This table has roughly 120,000 clones, around nine tenths appearing once. Sample: peripheral blood, taken 28 days after the second AZD1222 dose. The origin of the receptors is an adult who received the AZD1222 COVID-19 vaccine.

CDR3 amino acids: CASSWSRVYQPQHF. CDR3 sequence (DNA): TGTGCCAGTAGTTGGTCCAGGGTGTATCAGCCCCAGCATTTT. The rearrangement uses TRBV19 and TRBJ1-5; TRBD1 is a possible D gene (5 bases). V lost 5 bases and J lost 5, with 13 bases in between. Germline CDR1 reads LNHDA; CDR2 reads SQIVND (reference sequence). The CDR3 sequence is 14 residues long.

The chain carries TRBV21-1 and TRBJ2-5. TRBV21-1 is labeled a pseudogene. There are 12 residues in the CDR3. The CDR3 nucleotides read TGTGCCGGCTTACACGGGGGCGGGACACAGTACTTC. Translation gives CAGLHGGGTQYF.

This chain connects TRBV10-3 to TRBJ1-3, with unresolved D. The CDR3 runs 11 residues. Trimming took 7 bases from V and 2 from J, leaving 3 bases between them. Germline CDR1 reads ENHRY; CDR2 reads SYGVKD. In nucleotides, the CDR3 is TGTGCCATCAACACTGGAAACACCATATATTTT. Amino acid sequence: CAINTGNTIYF.

The rearrangement joins TRBV2 to TRBJ1-2; no reliable D call. CDR1 is SNHLY, CDR2 FYNNEI, per germline. Trimming cost V 7 bases and J 5 bases, with 14 bases left between them. There are 13 residues in the CDR3. CDR3 DNA sequence: TGTGCCAGCACAATCGGCAGCTTTTATGGCTACACCTTC. Its translation is CASTIGSFYGYTF.

The chain carries TRBV5-4 and TRBJ1-3; D is possibly TRBD1 (6 bases). Trimming took off 2 bases at V and 6 bases at J, with 15 bases between the two ends. The CDR3 spans 15 residues. The germline CDR1 and CDR2 sequences are SGHNT and YYREEE (reference sequence). Written as DNA, the CDR3 is TGTGCCAGCAGCTTTACGGCGAAGGGGGTAAACACCATATATTTT. It translates to CASSFTAKGVNTIYF. The full variable domain, completed using reference TRBV5-4 and TRBJ1-3, is ETGVTQSPTHLIKTRGQQVTLRCSSQSGHNTVSWYQQALGQGPQFIFQYYREEENGRGNFPPRFSGLQFPNYSSELNVNALELDDSALYLCASSFTAKGVNTIYFGEGSWLTVV.

CDR3 DNA sequence: TGTGCCAGCAGCCCGGGGGTCCACAGGGAGGAGACGCAGTATTTT. It yields the protein CASSPGVHREETQYF. The chain employs TRBV5-4 and TRBJ2-3, with D perhaps being TRBD1 or TRBD2 (6 bases each). The CDR3 has 15 residues. The V end lost 4 bases, the J end lost 9 bases, and 21 bases lay between the germline ends. The germline gives CDR1 SGHNT, CDR2 YYREEE (reference sequence).

The chain joins TRBV7-3 to TRBJ1-2, with TRBD1 matching 10 bases. The germline V gene has CDR1 SGHTA and CDR2 FQGTGA. CDR3 length equals 13 residues. V gave up 5 bases and J gave up 8 bases; unmatched junction bases: 5. Here the CDR3 DNA reads TGTGCCAGCAGCCACGGACAGGGGGGCGGCTACACCTTC. This sequence encodes CASSHGQGGGYTF.

V gene TRBV5-8 combines with J gene TRBJ1-1; D might be TRBD1 (5 bases). V lost 2 bases, J lost 0 bases, and 8 bases lay in between. This CDR3 is 14 amino acids long. Germline assignment: CDR1 SGHTS and CDR2 YDEGEE. The CDR3 nucleotides read TGTGCCAGCAGCTTTGACAGTCTGAACACTGAAGCTTTCTTT. It yields the protein CASSFDSLNTEAFF.

The chain recombines TRBV5-6 with TRBJ2-5; TRBD2 matches at 10 bases. The J segment lost 2 bases and the V segment lost 0 bases, leaving 7 bases of the junction unmatched. The V gene's germline CDR1 is SGHDT and CDR2 YYEEEE. The CDR3 spans 17 residues. The CDR3 DNA is TGTGCCAGCAGCTTGGTAGGTAGCGGGAGGCCTCAAGAGACCCAGTACTTC. The encoded protein is CASSLVGSGRPQETQYF.

The genes are TRBV14 and TRBJ2-7; TRBD1 matches at 10 bases. The germline V gene encodes CDR1 SGHDN and CDR2 FVKESK. Losses at the gene ends were 4 bases for V and 3 bases for J; bases not matched to a gene: 6. This CDR3 has 15 residues. The DNA of the CDR3 is TGTGCCAGCAGCCCGCTGGGACAGGGGAGCTACGAGCAGTACTTC. Protein product: CASSPLGQGSYEQYF.

V and J are TRBV12-5 and TRBJ2-1; TRBD2 matches at 13 bases. The CDR3 totals 15 residues. Germline loops: CDR1 LGHNT, CDR2 FRNRAP. After removal of 4 bases from V and 6 bases from J, the junction contained 3 bases not matched to a gene. The DNA of the CDR3 is TGTGCTAGTGGTTCCGGGACTAGCGGGGTCAATGAGCAGTTCTTC. This encodes CASGSGTSGVNEQFF.

The chain has TRBV7-2 and TRBJ2-7; 14 nucleotides match TRBD2. CDR1 is SGHTA and CDR2 is FQGNSA in the germline V gene. Trimming cost V 7 bases and J 2 bases; bases outside gene matches: 1. The CDR3 covers 14 residues. The CDR3: CASTGLAGAYEQYF. CDR3 sequence (DNA): TGTGCCAGCACGGGACTAGCGGGAGCCTACGAGCAGTACTTC.

This clone was seen once. V is TRBV27 and J is TRBJ2-7; TRBD2 matches 10 bases. Germline V gives CDR1 MNHEY, CDR2 SMNVEV (reference sequence). V lost 6 bases to trimming and J lost 6 bases; unmatched junction nucleotides: 14. This CDR3 is built from 16 residues. CDR3 DNA: TGTGCCAGCAGCCCCACTCTAGCGGGAGTTTTGCGCGAGCAGTACTTC. Translated: CASSPTLAGVLREQYF.

This clone was observed a single time. V is TRBV14 and J is TRBJ2-3; D gene uncertain. Germline V gives CDR1 SGHDN, CDR2 FVKESK. V was cut by 3 bases and J by 1 base, with 11 bases left in between. The CDR3 runs 15 residues. The CDR3, as DNA: TGTGCCAGCAGCCATCAGGTTCCGGGCACAGATACGCAGTATTTT. Its protein is CASSHQVPGTDTQYF.

This chain uses TRBV7-2 with TRBJ2-5, with D maybe TRBD2 (6 bases). Germline assignment: CDR1 SGHTA and CDR2 FQGNSA. V was cut by 0 bases and J by 4 bases, with 15 bases left in between. CDR3 length: 16 residues. CDR3 in amino acids: CASSLATVGSGETQYF. The CDR3 DNA sequence: TGTGCCAGCAGCTTAGCGACCGTGGGTAGCGGAGAGACCCAGTACTTC.

This clone was seen only a few times. The chain carries TRBV19 and TRBJ1-1, with D unclear. V shed 3 bases and J shed 1 base, with 6 bases lying between them. The V gene's germline CDR1 is LNHDA and CDR2 SQIVND (reference sequence). The CDR3 loop spans 13 amino acids. This chain's CDR3 is CASSMKENTEAFF. In DNA form, the CDR3 reads TGTGCCAGTAGTATGAAGGAGAACACTGAAGCTTTCTTT.

The chain has TRBV5-1 and TRBJ1-3; D unclear. V lost 0 bases to trimming and J lost 4 bases, with 8 bases between them. Looked up from germline, CDR1 is SGHRS and CDR2 is YFSETQ. This CDR3 comprises 14 residues. CDR3 protein: CASSLGEAGNTIYF. The CDR3 DNA is TGCGCCAGCAGCTTGGGAGAGGCGGGAAACACCATATATTTT.

The gene calls are TRBV5-1 and TRBJ2-7; the match to TRBD1 covers 9 bases. Germline CDR1 is SGHRS and CDR2 is YFSETQ. The CDR3 loop spans 14 amino acids. Trimming at V came to 0 bases and at J to 3 bases, leaving 1 base not matched to a gene. The DNA for the CDR3 is TGCGCCAGCAGCTTGGAGGACAGGGGCTACGAGCAGTACTTC. Its translation: CASSLEDRGYEQYF.

This clone was found once. The chain recombines TRBV4-3 with TRBJ2-1, with 8 bases fitting TRBD2. The CDR3 consists of 16 residues. J was trimmed by 8 bases and V by 0 bases; bases with no gene match: 9. The germline V gene has CDR1 LGHNA and CDR2 YSLEER. The CDR3 loop is CASSQDISGRSDEQFF. As DNA, the CDR3 is TGCGCCAGCAGCCAAGATATCAGCGGGAGAAGTGATGAGCAGTTCTTC.

This chain links TRBV7-2 with TRBJ2-1; TRBD1 matches at 8 bases. Germline CDR1 and CDR2: SGHTA and FQGNSA. This CDR3 is built from 13 residues. V dropped 4 bases and J dropped 9; count of bases not matched to a gene: 5. CDR3 sequence: CASSWGQAGEQFF. In DNA, the CDR3 is TGTGCCAGCAGCTGGGGACAGGCCGGTGAGCAGTTCTTC.

The chain has TRBV5-1 and TRBJ2-3; D is ambiguous. CDR1 is SGHRS, CDR2 YFSETQ, per germline. The CDR3 length is 12 residues. The V end lost 0 bases, the J end lost 6 bases, and 5 bases lay between the germline ends. The CDR3 region is CASSLGADTQYF. As DNA, the CDR3 is TGCGCCAGCAGCTTGGGGGCGGATACGCAGTATTTT.

This clone was counted between two and nine times. In DNA form, the CDR3 reads TGTGCCAGTAGCCCCGGTTGGGGGAGAACTCAGCCCCAGCATTTT. This codes for CASSPGWGRTQPQHF. The rearrangement uses TRBV19 and TRBJ1-5, with D tentatively TRBD1 (5 bases). The germline V gene has CDR1 LNHDA and CDR2 SQIVND (reference sequence). The CDR3 contains 15 residues. Trimming stripped 6 bases from V and 6 bases from J, with 18 bases between.

The chain carries TRBV20-1 and TRBJ1-3; TRBD1 is a possible D gene (6 bases). CDR3 length equals 15 residues. Trimming stripped 3 bases from V and 1 base from J, with 13 bases between. Germline CDR1 is DFQATT and CDR2 is SNEGSKA (reference sequence). The CDR3 is CSASSTTGSGNTIYF. The CDR3 DNA reads as TGCAGTGCTAGTTCCACCACAGGGTCTGGAAACACCATATATTTT.

This chain uses TRBV5-1 with TRBJ1-2; D is unresolved. V lost 4 bases and J lost 1, with 8 bases in between. Looked up from germline, CDR1 is SGHRS and CDR2 is YFSETQ. The CDR3 extends over 13 amino acids. The CDR3 here is CASSPGDNYGYTF. CDR3 DNA: TGCGCCAGCAGCCCCGGAGATAACTATGGCTACACCTTC.